This T cell receptor (beta chain) was sequenced for a study of CD8+CD57+ T cells in acquired aplastic anemia. Across the study: Roughly 3.1 ug was the average amount of DNA from sorted CD4+ and CD8+ cells.

The germline V gene has CDR1 SGHTA and CDR2 FQGNSA. This CDR3 is 16 amino acids long. V was cut by 2 bases and J by 5 bases, with 19 bases left in between. Before being chosen for sequencing, patients had shown CD8+CD57+ cell expansion by flow cytometry. The patients, all of them, had severe acquired aplastic anemia. This clonotype has ten or more counts. What it binds is unknown. Points from the study as a whole: Levels of CD8+ Simpson's diversity were not significantly distinct in patients versus controls. The same twenty-nine CD8+ CDR3 sequences occurred in patients and in controls.

CDR3 and TCR beta VDJ profiling relied on genomic DNA as the template. One entry per CDR3 protein, called by TCRdb with MiXCR from the reads. The sample consists of more than 95,000 distinct CDR3 sequences, almost 40% of them appearing once. The sequence derives from a human donor with aplastic anemia. This chain connects TRBV7-2 to TRBJ2-7, with a tentative D call TRBD2 (6 bases). Sequenced: sorted CD4+, CD8+, or CD8+CD57+ T cells (not recorded which) from PBMCs. The CDR3 sequence is CASSLSGGLVWDEQYF. The DNA for the CDR3 is TGTGCCAGCAGCTTAAGTGGGGGGTTAGTATGGGACGAGCAGTACTTC.